A single sample gave rise to the 15 T cell receptor beta chains below, sequenced in a study of blood T cell repertoires in COVID-19 (dated by TCRdb to the early 2020s). Libraries were built with the immunoSEQ multiplex PCR assay. What TCRdb holds here is the immuneACCESS table cut down to in-frame rearrangements. Part of the clones is not present; checked against another copy, under half of the missing clones reflect an unresolved V gene, and the others are unexplained. This sample lists fewer than 200,000 clones; approximately 83% were detected once. The top ten hold approximately 1.5% of the sample. Sequences were obtained from peripheral blood. Receptors were obtained from a human donor in a cohort sampled during active COVID-19.

The CDR3 DNA follows: TGTGCCACCAAGGGGGCAGGGTCTAAGGATACGCAGTATTTT. This sequence encodes CATKGAGSKDTQYF. The chain carries TRBV24-1 and TRBJ2-3, with 7 bases aligning to TRBD1. This CDR3 has 14 amino acids. Germline V gene sequence: CDR1 KGHDR, CDR2 SFDVKD. V dropped 8 bases and J dropped 6; count of bases not matched to a gene: 10.

The rearrangement joins TRBV7-2 to TRBJ1-6; the D gene is possibly TRBD1 (5 bases). Germline V gene data show CDR1 as SGHTA and CDR2 as FQGNSA. Trimming left V 5 bases short and J 4 bases short, with 9 bases between. CDR3 length: 14 amino acids. The CDR3 coding sequence is TGTGCCAGCAGCGCGGGGGAGTATAATTCACCCCTCCACTTT. This sequence encodes CASSAGEYNSPLHF.

The chain is built from TRBV2 and TRBJ1-2; 8 bases line up with TRBD1. The CDR3 contains 15 residues. J gave up 4 bases and V 5 bases, and 9 bases lay outside the gene matches. Germline V gives CDR1 SNHLY, CDR2 FYNNEI. CDR3 in DNA: TGTGCCAGCAGTCTGACAGGGGTCGCAGTCTATGGCTACACCTTC. This translates into CASSLTGVAVYGYTF.

This clone has a single count. This sequence joins TRBV5-1 and TRBJ2-3, with 11 nucleotides matching TRBD1. Looked up from germline, CDR1 is SGHRS and CDR2 is YFSETQ. J lost 4 bases, V lost 4 bases, and 5 bases had no gene match. This CDR3 comprises 15 residues. The CDR3 coding sequence is TGCGCCAGCAGCGAAAGGACAGGGGGCGCAGATACGCAGTATTTT. This sequence encodes CASSERTGGADTQYF.

CDR3 sequence: CASSLRDRGSTDTQYF. CDR3 coding DNA: TGTGCCAGCAGCTTACGGGACAGGGGGAGCACAGATACGCAGTATTTT. V usage is TRBV7-3 and J usage is TRBJ2-3; 11 bases fit TRBD1. CDR1 is SGHTA, CDR2 FQGTGA, per germline. The ends lost 2 bases at V and 0 bases at J; junction bases unmatched: 1. The CDR3 is made up of 16 amino acids.

The rearrangement joins TRBV2 to TRBJ2-3, with D tentatively TRBD1 (7 bases). V was clipped by 7 bases and J by 1 base, with 15 bases between them. CDR3 length: 15 amino acids. Germline CDR1 is SNHLY and CDR2 is FYNNEI. The CDR3 loop reads CASKGPRGGTDTQYF. The CDR3 DNA reads TGTGCCAGCAAGGGACCCAGGGGGGGCACAGATACGCAGTATTTT.

This chain uses TRBV9 with TRBJ2-5, with TRBD2 as a possible D gene (6 bases). CDR3 length equals 16 residues. V was trimmed by 0 bases and J by 9 bases, leaving 21 bases between them. In germline, CDR1 is SGDLS, CDR2 YYNGEE. CDR3: CASSVEVGTPLGPQYF. The CDR3 nucleotides are TGTGCCAGCAGCGTAGAGGTTGGGACTCCCTTAGGTCCCCAGTACTTC.

This chain connects TRBV7-2 to TRBJ2-7; 7 nucleotides line up with TRBD2. Germline-derived CDR1 and CDR2 are SGHTA and FQGNSA. This CDR3 has 15 amino acids. The V segment lost 4 bases and the J segment 0 bases; nucleotides outside the gene matches: 6. The CDR3 coding sequence is TGTGCCAGCAGCTCCTCGGGAGGCACCTCCTACGAGCAGTACTTC. It codes for CASSSSGGTSYEQYF.

J is TRBJ1-4 and V is TRBV7-6; 8 nucleotides align to TRBD1. This CDR3 is 14 amino acids long. Losses at the gene ends were 6 bases for V and 2 bases for J; bases not matched to a gene: 2. Per germline, CDR1 SGHVS and CDR2 FNYEAQ. Here the CDR3 DNA reads TGTGCCAGCAGGCAGGGGGCCACTAATGAAAAACTGTTTTTT. Its protein is CASRQGATNEKLFF.

The V call is TRBV10-3, the J call TRBJ2-7; D might be TRBD1 (6 bases). V was pared by 3 bases and J by 2 bases, with 17 bases between. CDR1 is ENHRY, CDR2 SYGVKD, per germline. The CDR3 covers 16 residues. CDR3 sequence reads: CAISDQQRTAPYEQYF. Written as DNA, the CDR3 is TGTGCCATCAGTGACCAACAAAGGACAGCTCCCTACGAGCAGTACTTC.

As to this clone: A single base separates this from a much larger clone, so it may be a read error. The V and J genes are TRBV6-4 and TRBJ1-5; 8 bases align to TRBD1. The germline V gene encodes CDR1 MRHNA and CDR2 SNTAGT. This CDR3 is 14 amino acids long. With V trimmed by 2 bases and J by 4 bases, 1 base remained unmatched. The CDR3 protein is CASSDGQGNQPQHF. DNA of the CDR3: TGTGCCAGCAGTGACGGACAGGGTAATCAGCCCCAGCATTTT.

The V gene is TRBV6-2 or TRBV6-3, the J gene TRBJ2-7, with TRBD2 matching over 9 bases. V was clipped by 4 bases and J by 3 bases; unmatched bases: 4. Germline-derived CDR1 and CDR2 are MNHEY and SVGEGT. This CDR3 has 14 amino acids. In DNA form, the CDR3 reads TGTGCCAGCAGTTGGGCGGGGGGGCTCTACGAGCAGTACTTC. Translation gives CASSWAGGLYEQYF.

This sequence joins TRBV6-5 and TRBJ1-2, with D tentatively TRBD1 (6 bases). CDR1 is MNHEY and CDR2 is SVGAGI in the germline V gene. The CDR3 is 13 residues long. Between the trimmed V and J ends, which lost 6 bases and 8 bases, there was a span of 16 bases. The DNA of the CDR3 is TGTGCCAGCAGCCTCGGACAGCGAGACGGCTACACCTTC. Translation gives CASSLGQRDGYTF.

The rearrangement uses TRBV7-9 and TRBJ2-2, with a possible D match to TRBD2 (6 bases). This CDR3 is 15 amino acids long. Germline lookup yields CDR1 SEHNR and CDR2 FQNEAQ (reference sequence). Trimming removed 0 bases at V and 2 bases at J, with 7 bases between. The CDR3 here is CASSLAGLNTGELFF. As DNA, the CDR3 is TGTGCCAGCAGCTTAGCGGGACTTAACACCGGGGAGCTGTTTTTT. The complete variable domain, with remaining parts taken from reference TRBV7-9 and TRBJ2-2, reads DTGVSQNPRHKITKRGQNVTFRCDPISEHNRLYWYRQTLGQGPEFLTYFQNEAQLEKSRLLSDRFSAERPKGSFSTLEIQRTEQGDSAMYLCASSLAGLNTGELFFGEGSRLTVL.

The rearrangement links TRBV27 to TRBJ2-7, with TRBD1 matching 9 bases. V trimming: 5 bases; J trimming: 8 bases; junction bases outside the gene matches: 10. Germline CDR1 is MNHEY and CDR2 is SMNVEV (reference sequence). The CDR3 covers 14 residues. Written as DNA, the CDR3 is TGTGCCAGCAGTCCCACAGGGGGCATGACTAAGCAGTACTTC. Residues: CASSPTGGMTKQYF.